These 23 T cell receptor beta chains were sequenced from one sample in a study of blood T cell repertoires in COVID-19. Some clones are missing from TCRdb's copy, which holds only in-frame ones; the method was immunoSEQ multiplex PCR. The table lists over 150,000 clones, roughly 80% of them singletons. Specimen: PBMCs or T cells enriched from blood (not recorded which). The source is a woman aged 55-70 years who had recovered from COVID-19.

The chain is built from TRBV6-5 and TRBJ2-1, with 9 bases that match TRBD2. Germline V gene sequence: CDR1 MNHEY, CDR2 SVGAGI. J lost 7 bases, V lost 10 bases, and 11 bases had no gene match. The CDR3 consists of 14 residues. The CDR3 here is CATSRAGGPNEQFF. CDR3 sequence (DNA): TGTGCCACCTCACGGGCGGGGGGGCCAAATGAGCAGTTCTTC.

This clone was recorded only once. The chain joins TRBV5-1 to TRBJ2-7; no clear D. The CDR3 runs 15 residues. V lost 4 bases to trimming and J lost 7 bases, with 21 bases between them. CDR1 SGHRS and CDR2 YFSETQ come from the germline V gene. CDR3 protein: CASSSGGSRFREQYF. CDR3 in DNA: TGCGCCAGCAGCAGTGGCGGTAGCAGATTCCGGGAGCAGTACTTC.

The chain links TRBV6-4 to TRBJ2-3; TRBD2 matches 10 bases. The CDR3 is 15 residues long. The V and J ends lost 4 bases and 2 bases, in that order; junction bases with no gene match: 3. Per the germline V gene, CDR1 is MRHNA and CDR2 is SNTAGT. CDR3 sequence: CASSASGGNTDTQYF. The CDR3 nucleotides read TGTGCCAGCAGTGCTAGCGGGGGTAACACAGATACGCAGTATTTT.

This clone has a handful of counts. The chain is built from TRBV7-2 and TRBJ2-7; TRBD1 aligns across 9 bases. V lost 5 bases to trimming and J lost 2 bases; unmatched junction nucleotides: 10. In germline, CDR1 is SGHTA, CDR2 FQGNSA. This CDR3 comprises 16 residues. CDR3 nucleotide sequence: TGTGCCAGCAGCCCGTATCCGGGACAGGGACCCTACGAGCAGTACTTC. Amino acids: CASSPYPGQGPYEQYF. Filled out from reference TRBV7-2 and TRBJ2-7, the complete variable domain reads GAGVSQSPSNKVTEKGKDVELRCDPISGHTALYWYRQSLGQGLEFLIYFQGNSAPDKSGLPSDRFSAERTGGSVSTLTIQRTQQEDSAVYLCASSPYPGQGPYEQYFGPGTRLTVT.

This chain joins TRBV10-1 and TRBJ2-1; D remains unclear. CDR3 length: 13 residues. V lost 5 bases and J 7 bases, leaving 12 bases between the germline ends. The germline CDR1 and CDR2 sequences are WNHNN and SYGVQD (reference sequence). The CDR3 sequence is CASSNLVLNEQFF. In DNA form, the CDR3 reads TGCGCCAGCAGTAACTTAGTCCTTAATGAGCAGTTCTTC.

The chain is built from TRBV14 and TRBJ1-1, with unresolved D. The CDR3 has 16 amino acids. Trimming removed 1 base from V and 0 bases from J, with 12 bases in between. In germline, CDR1 is SGHDN, CDR2 FVKESK. CDR3 sequence reads: CASSQGSYRVNTEAFF. The CDR3, as DNA: TGTGCCAGCAGCCAAGGCTCTTATAGAGTGAACACTGAAGCTTTCTTT.

CDR3 protein: CASSLSMRGTGANVLTF. DNA of the CDR3: TGTGCCAGCAGTTTATCGATGAGGGGGACTGGGGCCAACGTCCTGACTTTC. The chain employs TRBV27 and TRBJ2-6; D might be TRBD1 (6 bases). CDR1 and CDR2 (germline): MNHEY, SMNVEV (reference sequence). V dropped 0 bases and J dropped 2 bases, with 11 bases sitting between them. The CDR3 extends over 17 amino acids.

The chain links TRBV9 to TRBJ2-7; possibly TRBD1 for D (6 bases). Trimming shortened V by 2 bases and J by 2 bases, and 11 bases separated the two germline ends. CDR1 is SGDLS and CDR2 is YYNGEE in the germline V gene. The CDR3 consists of 14 residues. The CDR3 sequence is CASSVADSPYEQYF. Here the CDR3 DNA reads TGTGCCAGCAGCGTGGCGGACAGCCCCTACGAGCAGTACTTC.

This clone was detected once. V is TRBV11-2 and J is TRBJ1-1, with D unresolved. Germline CDR1 reads SGHAT; CDR2 reads FQNNGV. This CDR3 is 16 amino acids long. V dropped 5 bases and J dropped 1 base, with 17 bases sitting between them. In nucleotides, the CDR3 is TGTGCCAGCAGCCTGGGATCGGGGAGTACGAACACTGAAGCTTTCTTT. It specifies CASSLGSGSTNTEAFF.

This rearrangement joins TRBV27 to TRBJ1-5, with D unclear. Germline CDR1 MNHEY, CDR2 SMNVEV (reference sequence). This CDR3 is built from 14 residues. V was clipped by 5 bases and J by 4 bases, with 12 bases between them. This CDR3 reads CASSTAALNQPQHF. CDR3 bases: TGTGCCAGCAGTACGGCAGCACTAAATCAGCCCCAGCATTTT.

The rearrangement uses TRBV5-1 and TRBJ2-1; 9 nucleotides line up with TRBD2. Trimming cost V 4 bases and J 5 bases; bases outside gene matches: 7. Germline V lookup: CDR1 SGHRS, CDR2 YFSETQ. This CDR3 has 15 amino acids. CDR3 amino acids: CASSPGTSRNNEQFF. The DNA for the CDR3 is TGCGCCAGCAGCCCTGGGACTAGCCGCAACAATGAGCAGTTCTTC.

The V call is TRBV30, the J call TRBJ1-3; a weak D match, TRBD1 (5 bases). Germline lookup yields CDR1 GTSNPN and CDR2 SVGIG (reference sequence). Trimming left V 0 bases short and J 0 bases short, with 9 bases between. The CDR3 is made up of 15 amino acids. This CDR3 reads CAWSVGVYSGNTIYF. CDR3 bases: TGTGCCTGGAGTGTAGGGGTCTACTCTGGAAACACCATATATTTT.

This clone has a single count. The chain uses TRBV7-9 and TRBJ1-6, with D perhaps matching TRBD1 (6 bases). The CDR3 spans 17 residues. V lost 5 bases, J lost 9 bases, and 23 bases lay in between. Germline CDR1 and CDR2: SEHNR and FQNEAQ (reference sequence). The CDR3 region has the DNA TGTGCCAGCAGCCCTCTAACAGGGATGGGGATTGGTTCACCCCTCCACTTT. Its translation: CASSPLTGMGIGSPLHF. The full variable domain, rest sourced from reference TRBV7-9 and TRBJ1-6, is DTGVSQNPRHKITKRGQNVTFRCDPISEHNRLYWYRQTLGQGPEFLTYFQNEAQLEKSRLLSDRFSAERPKGSFSTLEIQRTEQGDSAMYLCASSPLTGMGIGSPLHFGNGTRLTVT.

The rearrangement joins TRBV18 to TRBJ2-7; 12 positions match TRBD2. J gave up 0 bases and V 3 bases, and 3 bases lay outside the gene matches. This CDR3 is built from 16 residues. Germline V lookup: CDR1 KGHSH, CDR2 LQKENI. The CDR3 region is CASSPASGGGSYEQYF. The CDR3 nucleotides read TGTGCCAGCTCACCGGCTAGCGGGGGGGGCTCCTACGAGCAGTACTTC. Based on the CDR3 plus reference TRBV18 and TRBJ2-7, the full variable domain is NAGVMQNPRHLVRRRGQEARLRCSPMKGHSHVYWYRQLPEEGLKFMVYLQKENIIDESGMPKERFSAEFPKEGPSILRIQQVVRGDSAAYFCASSPASGGGSYEQYFGPGTRLTVT.

V usage is TRBV2 and J usage is TRBJ2-1; D not resolved. Germline V gives CDR1 SNHLY, CDR2 FYNNEI. The CDR3 has 13 residues. V lost 8 bases, J lost 0 bases, and 8 bases lay in between. CDR3 sequence reads: CASLPYSYNEQFF. The CDR3 DNA reads as TGTGCCAGCCTGCCCTACTCCTACAATGAGCAGTTCTTC.

V usage is TRBV27 and J usage is TRBJ2-1, with TRBD2 identical over 12 bases. The trim removed 6 bases at V and 8 bases at J, leaving 8 bases unmatched. The germline gives CDR1 MNHEY, CDR2 SMNVEV (reference sequence). This CDR3 contains 15 residues. The CDR3 here is CASRKMTSGGDEQFF. In DNA form, the CDR3 reads TGTGCCAGCAGGAAGATGACTAGCGGGGGAGATGAGCAGTTCTTC.

The rearrangement joins TRBV27 to TRBJ1-2; D gene uncertain. Germline V lookup: CDR1 MNHEY, CDR2 SMNVEV (reference sequence). This CDR3 has 15 residues. V was cut by 4 bases and J by 7 bases, with 19 bases left in between. In nucleotides, the CDR3 is TGTGCCAGCAGTTCTCCATCTTCCCCTCTATTTGGCTACACCTTC. Protein: CASSSPSSPLFGYTF.

This clone was seen a single time. The J gene is TRBJ2-1, the V gene TRBV2; D is unresolved. Germline values: CDR1 SNHLY, CDR2 FYNNEI. The CDR3 sequence is 12 residues long. Trimming stripped 7 bases from V and 7 bases from J, with 11 bases between. The DNA for the CDR3 is TGTGCCAGCAAAGACTTTAATAATGAGCAGTTCTTC. Translation gives CASKDFNNEQFF.

The genes are TRBV7-9 and TRBJ1-2; D is uncertain. Germline CDR1 SEHNR, CDR2 FQNEAQ (reference sequence). Trimming removed 5 bases at V and 1 base at J, with 8 bases between. The CDR3 has 13 amino acids. The CDR3 DNA sequence: TGTGCCAGCAGCGGGAGCAATAACTATGGCTACACCTTC. It translates to CASSGSNNYGYTF.

The chain has TRBV30 and TRBJ1-2; 7 nucleotides match TRBD1. The CDR3 runs 14 residues. Trimming cost V 2 bases and J 8 bases; bases outside gene matches: 11. Germline CDR1 is GTSNPN and CDR2 is SVGIG (reference sequence). The CDR3 DNA is TGTGCCTGGAGTCCCACAGGGGTCTCGGTCGGCTACACCTTC. This sequence encodes CAWSPTGVSVGYTF.

This clone was seen ten or more times. This sequence joins TRBV3-1 (or the pseudogene TRBV3-2) and TRBJ2-1; 11 nucleotides agree with TRBD2. V shed 5 bases and J 8 bases; nucleotides not matched to a gene: 8. Germline-derived CDR1 and CDR2 are LGHDT and YNNKEL (reference sequence). The CDR3 totals 15 residues. The CDR3 nucleotides are TGTGCCAGCAGCTATATAGCGGGGGGGACGTATGAGCAGTTCTTC. This translates into CASSYIAGGTYEQFF.

The chain uses TRBV6-5 and TRBJ1-5; D ambiguous. The ends were cut back, 6 bases at V and 6 bases at J, with 15 bases in the middle. The CDR3 contains 14 residues. The germline V gene encodes CDR1 MNHEY and CDR2 SVGAGI. This chain's CDR3 is CASRADILTQPQHF. CDR3 in DNA: TGTGCCAGCAGGGCCGACATCCTTACTCAGCCCCAGCATTTT.

The chain is built from TRBV10-2 and TRBJ2-2; 7 positions agree with TRBD2. Trimming took 0 bases from V and 6 from J; bases not matched to a gene: 10. Germline CDR1 is WSHSY and CDR2 is SAAADI. The CDR3 has 17 amino acids. For the CDR3, the DNA is TGCGCCAGCAGTGAGTCGACTCGGGCGGGGAGGGCCGGGGAGCTGTTTTTT. Translation gives CASSESTRAGRAGELFF.